This entry lists 20 T cell receptor beta chains sequenced from one sample in a study of early T cells in non-severe SARS-CoV-2 infection. MiXCR was run by TCRdb on the 5' RACE reads, yielding one entry per CDR3 protein. The sample records tens of thousands of distinct CDR3 sequences, 5.8% being singletons. The sequenced sample consisted of whole blood. The receptors come from an adult who was a healthcare worker with PCR-confirmed SARS-CoV-2 infection or an uninfected control (not recorded which).

This clonotype was seen repeatedly, ten times or more. V gene TRBV9 combines with J gene TRBJ2-1; D could derive from TRBD1 or TRBD2 (5 bases each). Trimming removed 2 bases from V and 0 bases from J, with 18 bases in between. Germline V lookup: CDR1 SGDLS, CDR2 YYNGEE. CDR3 size: 18 residues. This CDR3 is CASSVAVPGPSSYNEQFF. The CDR3 DNA follows: TGTGCCAGCAGCGTGGCCGTCCCGGGGCCGAGCTCCTACAATGAGCAGTTCTTC.

This clonotype showed up many times. This chain joins TRBV15 and TRBJ2-5; D is unclear. V was shortened by 3 bases and J by 5 bases, with 13 bases between the two germline ends. The CDR3 spans 14 residues. Germline CDR1 reads LNHNV; CDR2 reads YYDKDF (reference sequence). The CDR3 spells CATSSKSPAETQYF. DNA of the CDR3: TGTGCCACCAGCAGCAAGTCCCCGGCTGAGACCCAGTACTTC.

This clonotype was picked up many times. This sequence joins TRBV12-3 or TRBV12-4 and TRBJ1-2, with no clear D. The CDR3 is 13 residues long. Trimming shortened V by 6 bases and J by 4 bases, and 12 bases separated the two germline ends. The chain's CDR3 is CASSLSGGYGYTF. CDR3 DNA: TGTGCCAGCAGCCTATCGGGAGGCTATGGCTACACCTTC.

In this sample, this clonotype turned up many times. The gene calls are TRBV10-3 and TRBJ2-3; 7 nucleotides match TRBD1. V was clipped by 0 bases and J by 5 bases; unmatched bases: 8. CDR3 length: 16 residues. The germline V gene encodes CDR1 ENHRY and CDR2 SYGVKD. The CDR3 sequence is CAISESTRGRGDTQYF. For the CDR3, the DNA is TGTGCCATCAGTGAGTCGACGAGGGGGCGCGGAGATACGCAGTATTTT.

In this sample, this clonotype turned up a few times. The chain employs TRBV6-1 and TRBJ2-5, with 9 nucleotides matching TRBD1. Trimming cost V 5 bases and J 5 bases; bases outside gene matches: 15. The CDR3 extends over 17 amino acids. CDR1 and CDR2 from the germline V gene are MNHNS and SASEGT. The CDR3 loop is CASSHLPPGQGLETQYF. CDR3 coding DNA: TGTGCCAGCAGTCACCTTCCACCGGGACAGGGTCTGGAGACCCAGTACTTC.

About this clonotype itself: Mismatch with germline at one junction end may stem from a read error. V usage is TRBV2 and J usage is TRBJ1-2, with a possible D match to TRBD1 (5 bases). From germline, CDR1 is SNHLY and CDR2 FYNNEI. The CDR3 sequence is 16 residues long. As DNA, the CDR3 is TGTGCCAGCAGTGAAATGGGGGTCCAGCAGAACTATGGCTACGCCTTC. Translation: CASSEMGVQQNYGYAF.

CDR3 in amino acids: CSARTTGPPYNEQFF. In DNA form, the CDR3 reads TGCAGTGCTAGAACGACGGGGCCCCCCTACAATGAGCAGTTCTTC. The rearrangement uses TRBV20-1 and TRBJ2-1; the D call may be TRBD1 or TRBD2 (5 bases each). This CDR3 has 15 residues. Per germline, CDR1 DFQATT and CDR2 SNEGSKA (reference sequence). V lost 2 bases to trimming and J lost 2 bases, with 13 bases between them.

The chain couples TRBV30 to TRBJ2-3; TRBD2 might be the D (6 bases). This CDR3 has 15 residues. The germline gives CDR1 GTSNPN, CDR2 SVGIG (reference sequence). The germline V and J ends were trimmed by 3 bases and 2 bases, with 15 bases remaining between them. For the CDR3, the DNA is TGTGCCTGGAGCAGAGGTAGCGGTTTCACAGATACGCAGTATTTT. The encoded protein is CAWSRGSGFTDTQYF.

This clonotype appeared many times. The chain couples TRBV29-1 to TRBJ2-7; either TRBD1 or TRBD2 may supply D (5 bases each). The V and J ends lost 6 bases and 0 bases respectively, with 15 bases between them. The germline V gene has CDR1 SQVTM and CDR2 ANQGSEA. This CDR3 region has 14 residues. The CDR3 DNA reads TGCAGCGTGGCCGGGACCGCGAGCTCCTACGAGCAGTACTTC. Amino acid sequence: CSVAGTASSYEQYF.

This clonotype was detected many times. The chain is built from TRBV10-3 and TRBJ2-3; D gene unclear. CDR1 and CDR2 from the germline V gene are ENHRY and SYGVKD. The CDR3 extends over 14 amino acids. V was cut by 2 bases and J by 0 bases, with 6 bases left in between. The CDR3 is CAISEVASTDTQYF. Here the CDR3 DNA reads TGTGCCATCAGTGAGGTGGCGAGCACAGATACGCAGTATTTT.

This clonotype has a count of ten or more. The J gene is TRBJ2-5, the V gene TRBV20-1; 7 nucleotides match TRBD1. Germline V gene data show CDR1 as DFQATT and CDR2 as SNEGSKA (reference sequence). The V gene end was trimmed by 1 base and the J gene end by 4 bases; junction bases not matched to a gene: 3. This CDR3 has 13 residues. The CDR3 coding sequence is TGCAGTGCTAGAGTATCAGGGGGAGAGACCCAGTACTTC. This gives the protein CSARVSGGETQYF.

V and J are TRBV29-1 and TRBJ1-1; weak D call: TRBD1 (5 bases). The V gene lost 7 bases and the J gene lost 1 base, with 16 bases spanning the gap. Germline values: CDR1 SQVTM, CDR2 ANQGSEA. The CDR3 extends over 14 amino acids. The CDR3 DNA sequence: TGCAGCGCGGACCGTGTGGGGACGAACACTGAAGCTTTCTTT. Its translation is CSADRVGTNTEAFF.

The chain couples TRBV6-1 to TRBJ2-3; TRBD1 might be the D (6 bases). V dropped 6 bases and J dropped 0 bases, with 13 bases sitting between them. CDR3 length: 15 residues. Germline CDR1 MNHNS, CDR2 SASEGT. In DNA, the CDR3 is TGTGCCAGCAGCCCGGACAGAGTTAGCACAGATACGCAGTATTTT. Protein sequence: CASSPDRVSTDTQYF.

This clonotype was detected many times. The chain couples TRBV29-1 to TRBJ2-1; D remains unclear. This CDR3 region has 14 residues. Trimming took 8 bases from V and 0 from J, leaving 14 bases between them. The germline gives CDR1 SQVTM, CDR2 ANQGSEA. The CDR3 nucleotides read TGCAGCACTCCCCCTGGGAACTCCTACAATGAGCAGTTCTTC. This translates into CSTPPGNSYNEQFF.

This clonotype occurred many times. This sequence joins TRBV6-6 and TRBJ1-5; no reliable D call. The CDR3 extends over 9 amino acids. Trimming pared 6 bases from V and 15 bases from J, leaving 9 bases between. Germline values: CDR1 MNHNY, CDR2 SVGAGI (reference sequence). This CDR3 reads CASSSSAHF. DNA for the CDR3: TGTGCCAGCAGCTCTTCGGCGCATTTT.

V gene TRBV6-1 combines with J gene TRBJ2-5; D tentatively fits TRBD1 or TRBD2 (7 bases each). The ends were cut back, 10 bases at V and 5 bases at J, with 14 bases in the middle. This CDR3 spans 12 amino acids. The germline gives CDR1 MNHNS, CDR2 SASEGT. CDR3 nucleotide sequence: TGTGCCAACCAGGGAGGGGGCGAGACCCAGTACTTC. It translates to CANQGGGETQYF.

This clonotype was detected many times. This chain uses TRBV10-3 with TRBJ1-5; no reliable D call. The length of the CDR3 is 13 residues. Trimming removed 5 bases at V and 0 bases at J, with 5 bases between. Germline V lookup: CDR1 ENHRY, CDR2 SYGVKD. The DNA of the CDR3 is TGTGCCATCAGTACATCTAGCAATCAGCCCCAGCATTTT. Translating it yields CAISTSSNQPQHF.

This clonotype was counted ten times or more. V and J are TRBV10-3 and TRBJ2-7, with 10 bases identical to TRBD2. Germline V gene lookup returns CDR1 ENHRY and CDR2 SYGVKD. The ends lost 6 bases at V and 5 bases at J; junction bases unmatched: 7. This CDR3 spans 14 amino acids. The CDR3 sequence is CAIRSSGSPHEQYF. The CDR3, as DNA: TGTGCCATCAGGTCTAGCGGGAGCCCCCACGAGCAGTACTTC.

At least ten counts were recorded for this clonotype. The chain couples TRBV19 to TRBJ2-1, with D possibly TRBD1 on 5 matching bases. Between the trimmed V and J ends, which lost 0 bases and 5 bases, there was a span of 5 bases. Germline lookup yields CDR1 LNHDA and CDR2 SQIVND (reference sequence). This CDR3 is 13 amino acids long. In DNA, the CDR3 is TGTGCCAGTAGTATAGACAGGGACAATGAGCAGTTCTTC. This translates into CASSIDRDNEQFF.

This clonotype was counted ten times or more. V is TRBV20-1 and J is TRBJ2-7; no reliable D call. There are 13 residues in the CDR3. From germline, CDR1 is DFQATT and CDR2 SNEGSKA (reference sequence). V gave up 6 bases and J gave up 6 bases, with 18 bases separating them. CDR3 protein: CSASRTVYGEQYF. The CDR3 nucleotides read TGCAGTGCCTCACGGACGGTCTACGGCGAGCAGTACTTC.